The rows below give T cell receptor beta chains drawn from one sample of a study of identical twins. TCRdb re-called the 5' RACE reads through MiXCR, storing one row per CDR3 protein. The table lists around 240,000 distinct CDR3 sequences, about 10% of them singletons. The sample consisted of memory T cells sorted from blood. The source is a man in his fifties or sixties in good health. Both conserved end residues are part of each CDR3. A D gene is named only where the DNA matches it firmly. Some rows have no size entry. The others give once, few or many, or a class for an expanded clone.

>TRBJ2-2|TRBD2|few|TRBV4-3|14
CASSQGSGTGELFF
TGCGCCAGCAGCCAAGGAAGCGGGACTGGGGAGCTGTTTTTT
>TRBJ2-7|TRBD2|few|TRBV11-2|16
CASSLDRRGSGIEQYF
TGTGCCAGCAGCTTAGATCGTCGCGGGAGCGGGATCGAGCAGTACTTC
>TRBJ2-7|TRBD1|.|TRBV6-2/TRBV6-3|14
CASTGDRGMYEQYF
TGTGCCAGCACCGGGGACAGGGGTATGTACGAGCAGTACTTC
>TRBJ1-6|.|.|TRBV10-3|16
CAISEALRGSNSPLHF
TGTGCCATCAGTGAGGCCCTAAGGGGGAGTAATTCACCCCTCCACTTT
>TRBJ2-3|.|few|TRBV11-2|12
CASSSSVDTQYF
TGTGCCAGCAGCTCGAGTGTGGATACGCAGTATTTT
>TRBJ2-1|TRBD2|many|TRBV7-2|16
CASSLQGLAGSSEQFF
TGTGCCAGCAGCTTACAGGGGTTAGCGGGGTCCAGTGAGCAGTTCTTC
>TRBJ2-1|TRBD2|few|TRBV9|16
CASAEASGSSYNEQFF
TGTGCCAGCGCGGAGGCTAGCGGGAGCTCCTACAATGAGCAGTTCTTC
>TRBJ2-5|.|few|TRBV3-1|13
CASSQQVQETQYF
TGTGCCAGCAGCCAACAGGTTCAAGAGACCCAGTACTTC
>TRBJ1-3|.|many|TRBV4-2|15
CASSLDAALGSTIYF
TGTGCCAGCAGCCTGGATGCCGCCTTGGGATCCACCATATATTTT
>TRBJ2-1|.|.|TRBV20-1|14
CSARDPDRNNEQFF
TGCAGTGCTAGAGATCCGGACAGAAACAATGAGCAGTTCTTC
>TRBJ1-1|TRBD1|many|TRBV29-1|16
CSVDIQGAAFMPEAFF
TGCAGCGTTGATATCCAGGGGGCCGCATTTATGCCTGAAGCTTTCTTT
>TRBJ1-6|TRBD1|.|TRBV7-9|16
CASSSIQGALVSPLHF
TGTGCCAGCAGCAGTATACAGGGGGCGTTGGTTTCACCCCTCCACTTT
>TRBJ1-2|.|.|TRBV12-3/TRBV12-4|14
CASSSAMRGIGYTF
TGTGCCAGCAGTTCGGCTATGAGGGGTATCGGCTACACCTTC
>TRBJ2-1|.|many|TRBV24-1|15
CATSPSGSSYNEQFF
TGTGCCACCAGTCCGTCAGGGAGCTCCTACAATGAGCAGTTCTTC
>TRBJ2-6|TRBD2|many|TRBV3-1|18
CASSRLLAGSSGANVLTF
TGTGCCAGCAGCCGCCTACTAGCGGGAAGCTCTGGGGCCAACGTCCTGACTTTC
>TRBJ2-2|.|many|TRBV23-1|15
CASSQNHGNTGELFF
TGCGCCAGCAGTCAAAATCACGGGAACACCGGGGAGCTGTTTTTT
>TRBJ2-1|TRBD2|many|TRBV5-1|15
CASSIAGGTSNEQFF
TGCGCCAGCAGCATTGCGGGAGGAACCAGCAATGAGCAGTTCTTC
>TRBJ2-7|.|many|TRBV5-1|14
CASSMGAVKGEQYF
TGCGCCAGCAGCATGGGTGCCGTAAAGGGCGAGCAGTACTTC
>TRBJ1-5|.|few|TRBV5-1|13
CASSTTVNQPQHF
TGCGCCAGCAGCACGACTGTGAATCAGCCCCAGCATTTT
>TRBJ2-1|TRBD2|.|TRBV10-3|14
CAISVGRVGNEQFF
TGTGCCATCAGTGTAGGGAGGGTAGGTAATGAGCAGTTCTTC
>TRBJ2-1|TRBD2|few|TRBV12-3/TRBV12-4|18
CASSPRTSGNRYYNEQFF
TGTGCCAGCAGTCCAAGGACTAGCGGGAACCGATATTACAATGAGCAGTTCTTC
>TRBJ2-7|.|.|TRBV6-5|14
CASSYRAGTYEQYF
TGTGCCAGCAGTTACAGGGCGGGAACCTACGAGCAGTACTTC
>TRBJ2-1|TRBD1|many|TRBV6-1|17
CASSPWTGSNPYNEQFF
TGTGCCAGCAGTCCGTGGACAGGGTCTAACCCATACAATGAGCAGTTCTTC
>TRBJ2-1|.|many|TRBV7-8|15
CASSLAPVNPNEQFF
TGTGCCAGCAGCTTAGCGCCGGTCAACCCCAATGAGCAGTTCTTC
>TRBJ1-4|.|.|TRBV9|16
CASSGRSDSSNEKLFF
TGTGCCAGCAGCGGACGTTCGGACAGCTCCAATGAAAAACTGTTTTTT
>TRBJ1-3|.|many|TRBV5-1|14
CASSLGGTGNTIYF
TGCGCCAGCAGCTTGGGAGGGACTGGAAACACCATATATTTT
>TRBJ1-3|TRBD1|many|TRBV7-2|16
CASSRTGGISGNTIYF
TGTGCCAGCAGCCGAACAGGGGGGATATCTGGAAACACCATATATTTT
>TRBJ2-2|.|many|TRBV29-1|10
CSVWSGELFF
TGCAGCGTTTGGTCCGGGGAGCTGTTTTTT
>TRBJ2-1|.|many|TRBV20-1|12
CSAPGTIDEQFF
TGCAGTGCACCTGGGACAATCGATGAGCAGTTCTTC
>TRBJ2-1|.|few|TRBV7-2|15
CASSLEGFSINEQFF
TGTGCCAGCAGCTTAGAGGGGTTCTCTATCAATGAGCAGTTCTTC
>TRBJ2-2|.|many|TRBV5-6|14
CASSRWRGTGELFF
TGTGCCAGCAGCCGGTGGCGGGGCACCGGGGAGCTGTTTTTT
>TRBJ1-1|.|.|TRBV20-1|12
CSARRMNTEAFF
TGCAGTGCTAGACGGATGAACACTGAAGCTTTCTTT
>TRBJ1-2|.|.|TRBV18|14
CASSPRTEQYGYTF
TGTGCCAGCTCACCGCGGACAGAGCAGTATGGCTACACCTTC